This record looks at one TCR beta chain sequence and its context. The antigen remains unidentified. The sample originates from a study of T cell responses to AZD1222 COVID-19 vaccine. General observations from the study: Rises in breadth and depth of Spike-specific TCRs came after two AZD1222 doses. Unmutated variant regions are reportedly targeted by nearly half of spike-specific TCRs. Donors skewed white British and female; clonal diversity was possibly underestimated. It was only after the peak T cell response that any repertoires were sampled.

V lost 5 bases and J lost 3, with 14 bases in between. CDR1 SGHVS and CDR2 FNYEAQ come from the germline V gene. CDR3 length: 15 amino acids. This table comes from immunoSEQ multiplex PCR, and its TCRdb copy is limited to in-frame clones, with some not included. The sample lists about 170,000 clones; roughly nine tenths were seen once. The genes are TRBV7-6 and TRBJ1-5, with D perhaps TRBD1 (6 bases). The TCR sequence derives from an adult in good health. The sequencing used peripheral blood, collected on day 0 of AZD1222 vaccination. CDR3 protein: CASSPSAGVNQPQHF. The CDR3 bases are TGTGCCAGCAGCCCGTCCGCAGGGGTCAATCAGCCCCAGCATTTT.